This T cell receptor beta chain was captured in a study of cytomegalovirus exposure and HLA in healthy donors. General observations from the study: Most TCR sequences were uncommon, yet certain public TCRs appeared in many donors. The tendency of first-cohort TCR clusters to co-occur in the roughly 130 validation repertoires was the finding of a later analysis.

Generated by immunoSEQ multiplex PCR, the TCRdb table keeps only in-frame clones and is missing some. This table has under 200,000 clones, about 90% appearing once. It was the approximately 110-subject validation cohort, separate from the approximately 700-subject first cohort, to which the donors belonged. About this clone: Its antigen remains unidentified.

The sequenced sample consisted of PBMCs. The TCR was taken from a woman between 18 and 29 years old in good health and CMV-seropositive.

For the CDR3, the DNA is TGTGCCAGCAGCCAACTACTAGCGGGTAATGAGCAGTTCTTC. This gives the protein CASSQLLAGNEQFF. J is TRBJ2-1 and V is TRBV14, with 9 bases aligning to TRBD2. The J segment lost 7 bases and the V segment lost 2 bases, leaving 3 bases of the junction unmatched. The CDR3 has 14 residues. Germline-derived CDR1 and CDR2 are SGHDN and FVKESK.